This entry concerns a single T cell receptor (beta chain). Germline loops: CDR1 GTSNPN, CDR2 SVGIG (reference sequence). The CDR3 covers 10 residues. The V gene lost 2 bases and the J gene lost 11 bases, with 9 bases spanning the gap. TCRdb keeps only in-frame clones here, not all; method: immunoSEQ multiplex PCR. The table includes more than 110,000 clones, 80% detected once. This sample is part of a study of cytotoxic CD8 clonotypes in ibrutinib-treated CLL. The sequencing used PBMCs, collected after 36 months of ibrutinib treatment. The chain uses TRBV30 and TRBJ1-1; possibly TRBD1 for D (5 bases). The sequence was obtained from a human donor with chronic lymphocytic leukemia. CDR3 DNA: TGTGCCTGGAGTCAGGGCGTTGCTTTCTTT. Protein sequence: CAWSQGVAFF.